This entry lists 9 T cell receptor beta chains sequenced from one sample in a study of blood T cell repertoires in COVID-19. Profiling relied on immunoSEQ multiplex PCR, and the TCRdb table lists in-frame clones only, not all of them. The profile shows roughly 360,000 clones, 88% of them singletons. The source material was PBMCs or T cells enriched from blood (not recorded which). Source of these receptors: a woman aged 25 to 39 with acute COVID-19.

The chain recombines TRBV19 with TRBJ2-3; no firm D call. The CDR3 has 11 residues. V was pared by 3 bases and J by 8 bases, with 6 bases between. The V gene's germline CDR1 is LNHDA and CDR2 SQIVND (reference sequence). As DNA, the CDR3 is TGTGCCAGTAGTATGGCCGCTACGCAGTATTTT. This translates into CASSMAATQYF.

A few counts support this clone. The chain is built from TRBV3-1 (or the pseudogene TRBV3-2) and TRBJ2-4; TRBD2 aligns across 8 bases. Germline V CDR1 and CDR2: LGHDT, YNNKEL (reference sequence). The CDR3 is 18 residues long. Unmatched junction bases numbered 8, after V lost 1 base and J lost 0 bases. The CDR3 bases are TGTGCCAGCAGCCAAGGGGAAGCGGGGGCCCTAGCCAAAAACATTCAGTACTTC. Its protein is CASSQGEAGALAKNIQYF.

V gene TRBV5-1 combines with J gene TRBJ2-3, with 9 positions matching TRBD1. V trimming: 4 bases; J trimming: 6 bases; junction bases outside the gene matches: 12. The germline V gene encodes CDR1 SGHRS and CDR2 YFSETQ. The CDR3 extends over 16 amino acids. This CDR3 is CASSPSDRGRGDTQYF. The CDR3 nucleotides are TGCGCCAGCAGCCCGTCGGACAGGGGCAGGGGGGATACGCAGTATTTT.

The chain uses TRBV7-2 and TRBJ2-1; D unclear. V lost 4 bases, J lost 2 bases, and 9 bases lay in between. The CDR3 consists of 14 residues. Germline values: CDR1 SGHTA, CDR2 FQGNSA. CDR3 residues: CASSSPRAYNEQFF. For the CDR3, the DNA is TGTGCCAGCAGCTCTCCCCGCGCCTACAATGAGCAGTTCTTC.

V and J are TRBV7-2 and TRBJ1-3, with TRBD1 as a possible D gene (5 bases). Germline values: CDR1 SGHTA, CDR2 FQGNSA. V lost 1 base to trimming and J lost 2 bases, with 15 bases between them. The CDR3 is made up of 17 amino acids. CDR3 in DNA: TGTGCCAGCAGCTTAGAGTTTGGGGCCATCCCTGGAAACACCATATATTTT. It specifies CASSLEFGAIPGNTIYF.

The chain is built from TRBV7-9 and TRBJ1-6; TRBD1 is a possible D gene (5 bases). The CDR3 runs to 14 residues. The germline V gene encodes CDR1 SEHNR and CDR2 FQNEAQ (reference sequence). V was trimmed by 1 base and J by 8 bases, leaving 9 bases between them. CDR3 in amino acids: CASSLGQGDSPLHF. The CDR3 DNA reads as TGTGCCAGCAGCTTAGGCCAGGGCGATTCACCCCTCCACTTT.

The chain has TRBV6-5 and TRBJ1-1; D might be TRBD1 (6 bases). The CDR3 totals 13 residues. Germline V gene lookup returns CDR1 MNHEY and CDR2 SVGAGI. With 4 bases removed from V and 6 bases from J, the gap between germline ends came to 12 bases. DNA for the CDR3: TGTGCCAGCAGTTCCAAAGGGGGGGCTGAAGCTTTCTTT. Translation gives CASSSKGGAEAFF.

This clone was detected a few times. The V call is TRBV7-8, the J call TRBJ1-1; TRBD1 aligns across 9 bases. This CDR3 spans 15 amino acids. Germline CDR1 is SGHVS and CDR2 is FQNEAQ. Trimming at V came to 5 bases and at J to 5 bases, leaving 9 bases not matched to a gene. Here the CDR3 reads CASSPRTGAQTEAFF. CDR3 DNA sequence: TGTGCCAGCAGCCCCCGGACAGGGGCGCAAACTGAAGCTTTCTTT.

V usage is TRBV19 and J usage is TRBJ2-7; 7 bases fit TRBD2. This CDR3 region has 13 residues. CDR1 LNHDA and CDR2 SQIVND come from the germline V gene (reference sequence). V dropped 3 bases and J dropped 2; count of bases not matched to a gene: 1. The CDR3 loop reads CASSMSGTYEQYF. The CDR3 nucleotides read TGTGCCAGTAGTATGAGCGGGACCTACGAGCAGTACTTC.